The 14 T cell receptor beta chains in this list originate from one sample, sequenced in a study of CD8 T cells in Susac syndrome. Reverse transcription of about 0.5 to 1 ug RNA was carried out with random hexamers. MiXCR was run by TCRdb on the immunoSEQ multiplex PCR reads, yielding one entry per CDR3 protein. The repertoire holds 150,000 to 200,000 distinct CDR3 sequences, with roughly 94% as singletons. The material sequenced was CD4+ T cells from PBMCs. The receptors here all came from a human donor with multiple sclerosis.

Only one count was recorded for this clonotype. This rearrangement joins TRBV5-4 to TRBJ2-7; D gene ambiguous. In germline, CDR1 is SGHNT, CDR2 YYREEE (reference sequence). V lost 0 bases and J lost 3, with 4 bases in between. This CDR3 contains 12 residues. The CDR3 coding sequence is TGTGCCAGCAGCTTGGACTACTACGAGCAGTACTTC. Protein product: CASSLDYYEQYF.

The V call is TRBV14, the J call TRBJ2-1; D gene ambiguous. CDR3 length equals 14 residues. The ends were cut back, 4 bases at V and 7 bases at J, with 14 bases in the middle. Germline lookup yields CDR1 SGHDN and CDR2 FVKESK. The CDR3 DNA reads as TGTGCCAGCAGCCCAGTATATGAACGGAATGAGCAGTTCTTC. Its protein is CASSPVYERNEQFF.

This CDR3 reads CASGLGGGNTGELFF. The CDR3 bases are TGTGCCAGCGGATTGGGAGGGGGCAACACCGGGGAGCTGTTTTTT. The chain carries TRBV7-3 and TRBJ2-2, with D possibly being TRBD1 or TRBD2 (7 bases each). Germline CDR1 SGHTA, CDR2 FQGTGA. The ends were cut back, 8 bases at V and 2 bases at J, with 15 bases in the middle. The CDR3 covers 15 residues.

This sequence joins TRBV9 and TRBJ1-6; D uncertain. V was clipped by 4 bases and J by 8 bases, with 13 bases between them. This CDR3 spans 14 amino acids. Germline CDR1 and CDR2: SGDLS and YYNGEE. The CDR3 DNA reads TGTGCCAGCAGCCTAAGCCCCTTGGATTCACCCCTCCACTTT. This codes for CASSLSPLDSPLHF.

This clonotype was found a few times. The CDR3 nucleotides are TGTGCCAGCAGTGACAGGTCTGGAAACACCATATATTTT. This gives the protein CASSDRSGNTIYF. V gene TRBV6-1 combines with J gene TRBJ1-3; D ambiguous. V dropped 3 bases and J dropped 1 base, with 4 bases sitting between them. CDR1 MNHNS and CDR2 SASEGT come from the germline V gene. The CDR3 extends over 13 amino acids.

The CDR3 reads CSAFTLQETQYF. The CDR3 DNA follows: TGCAGTGCTTTTACTTTACAAGAGACCCAGTACTTC. This chain uses TRBV20-1 with TRBJ2-5; no firm D call. Trimming took 5 bases from V and 2 from J, leaving 9 bases between them. Germline CDR1 and CDR2: DFQATT and SNEGSKA (reference sequence). This CDR3 has 12 residues.

The rearrangement uses TRBV11-2 and TRBJ2-1; TRBD2 matches at 10 bases. V lost 0 bases to trimming and J lost 7 bases; unmatched junction nucleotides: 3. The CDR3 covers 15 residues. Germline CDR1 and CDR2: SGHAT and FQNNGV. CDR3 protein: CASSLEGSGRNEQFF. CDR3 DNA sequence: TGTGCCAGCAGCTTAGAGGGTAGCGGGAGGAATGAGCAGTTCTTC.

The chain combines TRBV7-8 with TRBJ2-4; 7 bases agree with TRBD1. V lost 0 bases and J lost 8; bases outside the gene matches: 16. Germline V gives CDR1 SGHVS, CDR2 FQNEAQ. This CDR3 has 18 amino acids. Written as DNA, the CDR3 is TGTGCCAGCAGCTTAGCGGGGACAGCTCCACCGTTTGTGTACATTCAGTACTTC. This codes for CASSLAGTAPPFVYIQYF.

This chain links TRBV20-1 with TRBJ2-4; maybe TRBD1 (5 bases). The CDR3 has 13 residues. V dropped 6 bases and J dropped 0 bases, with 9 bases sitting between them. CDR1 and CDR2 from the germline V gene are DFQATT and SNEGSKA (reference sequence). This CDR3 is CSATTVAKNIQYF. The CDR3 DNA is TGCAGTGCCACGACAGTAGCCAAAAACATTCAGTACTTC.

The chain has TRBV7-2 and TRBJ2-1; no clear D gene. The CDR3 length is 12 residues. V lost 5 bases, J lost 9 bases, and 11 bases lay in between. Germline V gives CDR1 SGHTA, CDR2 FQGNSA. The CDR3 DNA follows: TGTGCCAGCAGCCCAGAGAAGGCTGAGCAGTTCTTC. This codes for CASSPEKAEQFF.

The chain links TRBV29-1 to TRBJ2-7; TRBD1 aligns across 11 bases. Looked up from germline, CDR1 is SQVTM and CDR2 is ANQGSEA. This CDR3 is 17 amino acids long. After removal of 4 bases from V and 2 bases from J, the junction contained 13 bases not matched to a gene. The CDR3 here is CSVAFRVGTGGTYEQYF. CDR3 DNA: TGCAGCGTTGCCTTTCGCGTAGGGACAGGGGGGACCTACGAGCAGTACTTC.

The rearrangement uses TRBV29-1 and TRBJ1-4, with D possibly TRBD1 on 5 matching bases. The V gene lost 6 bases and the J gene lost 6 bases, with 17 bases spanning the gap. The CDR3 consists of 14 residues. Germline V gene data show CDR1 as SQVTM and CDR2 as ANQGSEA. CDR3 protein: CSVTDRLTHEKLFF. The CDR3 DNA sequence: TGCAGCGTGACAGATCGCTTAACCCATGAAAAACTGTTTTTT.

This chain uses TRBV5-1 with TRBJ2-5; D may match TRBD1 or TRBD2 (5 bases each). V was pared by 4 bases and J by 3 bases, with 10 bases between. Germline V gene lookup returns CDR1 SGHRS and CDR2 YFSETQ. This CDR3 is built from 13 residues. DNA for the CDR3: TGCGCCAGCAGCACCGGGGCAGAAGAGACCCAGTACTTC. Residues: CASSTGAEETQYF.

The chain employs TRBV18 and TRBJ2-5, with 8 positions matching TRBD2. Germline trimming cut 3 bases from V and 1 base from J; bases unmatched to any gene: 4. The germline CDR1 and CDR2 sequences are KGHSH and LQKENI. CDR3 length: 15 amino acids. DNA for the CDR3: TGTGCCAGCTCACCCAAAGCGGGAGCCCAAGAGACCCAGTACTTC. It encodes CASSPKAGAQETQYF. Together with reference TRBV18 and TRBJ2-5, the CDR3 gives the full variable domain: NAGVMQNPRHLVRRRGQEARLRCSPMKGHSHVYWYRQLPEEGLKFMVYLQKENIIDESGMPKERFSAEFPKEGPSILRIQQVVRGDSAAYFCASSPKAGAQETQYFGPGTRLLVL.